Reported below is one T cell receptor beta chain. Its antigen is unknown. Treatment of the sample: oral pan-JAK inhibitor, 5-10 mg twice daily. Trimming pared 1 base from V and 1 base from J, leaving 7 bases between. The CDR3 extends over 15 amino acids. The germline CDR1 and CDR2 sequences are LGHNA and YSLEER. This record comes from a study of CD8+ T cells in alopecia areata. Study as a whole: Disease severity was quantified as SALT score of affected scalp area.

Whole-study findings and limits: Expanded CD8+ clones among the top 100, as well as scalp clonality, were significantly decreased by tofacitinib. Normal skin's resident alphabeta T cells are sequenced alongside lesional scalp T cells. Normal scalp showed lower clonality than lesional scalp, especially alopecia totalis/universalis.

cDNA serving as the sequencing template came from extracted, reverse transcribed RNA. Assay: immunoSEQ multiplex PCR; the TCRdb copy retains only in-frame clones and omits some. The sample consists of roughly 200,000 clones, around half of them appearing once. The chain uses TRBV4-3 and TRBJ2-2; D ambiguous. The sequences come from CD8+ T cells sorted from blood, collected at week 24, from a patient treated with tofacitinib. The sequence came from a human donor with alopecia areata. CDR3 residues: CASSQVLQNTGELFF. As DNA, the CDR3 is TGCGCCAGCAGCCAAGTCCTCCAGAACACCGGGGAGCTGTTTTTT.